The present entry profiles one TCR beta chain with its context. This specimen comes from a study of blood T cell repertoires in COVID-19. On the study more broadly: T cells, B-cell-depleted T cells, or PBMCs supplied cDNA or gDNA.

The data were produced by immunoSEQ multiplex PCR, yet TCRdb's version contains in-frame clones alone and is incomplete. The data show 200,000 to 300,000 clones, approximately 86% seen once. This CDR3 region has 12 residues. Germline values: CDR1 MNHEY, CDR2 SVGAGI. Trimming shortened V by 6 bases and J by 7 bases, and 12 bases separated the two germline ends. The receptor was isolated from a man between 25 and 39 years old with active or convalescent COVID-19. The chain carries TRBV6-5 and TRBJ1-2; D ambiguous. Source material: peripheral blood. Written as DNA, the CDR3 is TGTGCCAGCAGAGACCAACAGAGTGGCTACACCTTC. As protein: CASRDQQSGYTF.